Following are 18 T cell receptor beta chains from one sample sequenced in a study of blood T cell repertoires in COVID-19. The method was immunoSEQ multiplex PCR; TCRdb's version includes in-frame clones alone and lacks a portion of them. The repertoire includes 450,000 or so clones, 89% of them detected once, and roughly 0.84% sits in the top ten. Sequences were obtained from peripheral blood. The receptors were sampled from a man between 18 and 35 years old with COVID-19, enrolled during active disease.

The chain links TRBV2 to TRBJ2-7; weak D call: TRBD1 (6 bases). The CDR3 sequence is 15 residues long. Trimming shortened V by 5 bases and J by 0 bases, and 14 bases separated the two germline ends. Germline assignment: CDR1 SNHLY and CDR2 FYNNEI. In nucleotides, the CDR3 is TGTGCCAGCAGTACAAACAGGGACCTCTCCTACGAGCAGTACTTC. Amino acid sequence: CASSTNRDLSYEQYF.

The DNA for the CDR3 is TGTGCCTGGAGCGGCGCCCAGACAGGGCGGGGGGCCTACAATGAGCAGTTCTTC. Translation gives CAWSGAQTGRGAYNEQFF. V and J are TRBV30 and TRBJ2-1; D is perhaps TRBD2 (8 bases). Trimming left V 3 bases short and J 2 bases short, with 23 bases between. The germline CDR1 and CDR2 sequences are GTSNPN and SVGIG (reference sequence). The CDR3 is made up of 18 amino acids.

In this sample, this clone turned up once. The V call is TRBV12-5, the J call TRBJ2-1; D possibly corresponds to TRBD2 (5 bases). CDR1 LGHNT and CDR2 FRNRAP come from the germline V gene. V lost 5 bases, J lost 8 bases, and 19 bases lay in between. This CDR3 is built from 15 residues. CDR3 DNA sequence: TGTGCTAGTGGTGGCCTACTAGGTGCTCAGTATGAGCAGTTCTTC. Its protein is CASGGLLGAQYEQFF.

V gene TRBV18 combines with J gene TRBJ2-5; a possible D gene is TRBD2 (6 bases). This CDR3 comprises 15 residues. CDR1 and CDR2 from the germline V gene are KGHSH and LQKENI. V lost 6 bases, J lost 5 bases, and 19 bases lay in between. CDR3 amino acids: CASSTRLVDYETQYF. The DNA for the CDR3 is TGTGCCAGCTCCACAAGACTAGTTGATTACGAGACCCAGTACTTC.

This sequence joins TRBV5-1 and TRBJ2-3, with D hard to call. The CDR3 length is 16 residues. Germline lookup yields CDR1 SGHRS and CDR2 YFSETQ. V lost 7 bases, J lost 2 bases, and 20 bases lay in between. This CDR3 reads CASGPTYRLTTDTQYF. DNA for the CDR3: TGCGCCAGCGGCCCTACTTACCGACTTACCACAGATACGCAGTATTTT.

The chain carries TRBV3-1 (or the pseudogene TRBV3-2) and TRBJ2-4; 9 bases agree with TRBD2. V lost 4 bases, J lost 6 bases, and 7 bases stayed unmatched. The CDR3 length is 15 residues. Germline V gene lookup returns CDR1 LGHDT and CDR2 YNNKEL (reference sequence). CDR3 sequence: CASSLSSGAGNIQYF. For the CDR3, the DNA is TGTGCCAGCAGCCTTTCTAGCGGGGCTGGAAACATTCAGTACTTC.

The genes are TRBV28 and TRBJ2-7, with D perhaps matching TRBD1 (6 bases). Germline V gene lookup returns CDR1 MDHEN and CDR2 SYDVKM. V was trimmed by 6 bases and J by 3 bases, leaving 18 bases between them. The CDR3 runs to 15 residues. CDR3 in amino acids: CASSLLTGHNYEQYF. CDR3 coding DNA: TGTGCCAGCAGCCTACTGACAGGACACAACTACGAGCAGTACTTC.

The V gene is TRBV7-9, the J gene TRBJ1-2, with D tentatively TRBD1 (5 bases). V was clipped by 7 bases and J by 6 bases, with 12 bases between them. The germline CDR1 and CDR2 sequences are SEHNR and FQNEAQ (reference sequence). The CDR3 totals 12 residues. The CDR3 here is CASNPGNNGYTF. The CDR3, as DNA: TGTGCCAGCAACCCAGGGAACAATGGCTACACCTTC.

The rearrangement uses TRBV10-2 and TRBJ1-1; 7 bases match TRBD1. Germline CDR1 WSHSY, CDR2 SAAADI. With V trimmed by 6 bases and J by 2 bases, 3 bases remained unmatched. The CDR3 extends over 13 amino acids. The chain's CDR3 is CASRGQPNTEAFF. CDR3 sequence (DNA): TGCGCCAGCAGGGGACAGCCCAACACTGAAGCTTTCTTT.

The chain's CDR3 is CASSSSGYEQYF. As DNA, the CDR3 is TGTGCCAGCAGCTCTAGCGGGTACGAGCAGTACTTC. This rearrangement joins TRBV7-8 to TRBJ2-7, with 8 bases fitting TRBD2. Looked up from germline, CDR1 is SGHVS and CDR2 is FQNEAQ. Trimming at V came to 4 bases and at J to 4 bases, leaving 0 bases not matched to a gene. This CDR3 is 12 amino acids long.

The chain combines TRBV6-5 with TRBJ2-4; weak D call: TRBD1 (5 bases). Trimming removed 7 bases at V and 9 bases at J, with 16 bases between. The CDR3 spans 13 residues. Germline V gives CDR1 MNHEY, CDR2 SVGAGI. The CDR3 region is CASNGAQIPIQYF. The CDR3 nucleotides are TGTGCCAGCAATGGGGCCCAAATCCCCATTCAGTACTTC.

A single count supports this clone. This chain uses TRBV4-2 with TRBJ2-1; the match to TRBD2 covers 9 bases. The V gene's germline CDR1 is LGHNA and CDR2 YNFKEQ. CDR3 size: 15 residues. The J segment lost 5 bases and the V segment lost 6 bases, leaving 8 bases of the junction unmatched. The CDR3 DNA follows: TGTGCCAGCAGTCAAACTCTAGCGGGAAACAATGAGCAGTTCTTC. Its translation is CASSQTLAGNNEQFF.

This sequence joins TRBV12-5 and TRBJ2-4, with 7 bases lining up with TRBD2. This CDR3 is built from 16 residues. Germline V gene data show CDR1 as LGHNT and CDR2 as FRNRAP. J was trimmed by 3 bases and V by 4 bases; bases with no gene match: 9. The CDR3: CASGSEVPGGKNIQYF. The CDR3, as DNA: TGTGCTAGTGGTTCCGAGGTCCCGGGAGGCAAAAACATTCAGTACTTC.

The table lists this clone with a count of one. The V gene is TRBV19, the J gene TRBJ1-1; TRBD1 agrees at 7 bases. The CDR3 has 13 amino acids. V lost 9 bases to trimming and J lost 0 bases; unmatched junction nucleotides: 4. The germline V gene has CDR1 LNHDA and CDR2 SQIVND (reference sequence). CDR3 sequence: CASRQGLNTEAFF. For the CDR3, the DNA is TGTGCCAGCAGACAGGGCCTGAACACTGAAGCTTTCTTT.

This clone was observed once. The chain's CDR3 is CASSPLAGDQPQHF. As DNA, the CDR3 is TGTGCCAGCAGCCCCCTGGCGGGGGATCAGCCCCAGCATTTT. J is TRBJ1-5 and V is TRBV6-5; possibly TRBD1 for D (5 bases). This CDR3 comprises 14 residues. V was cut by 6 bases and J by 5 bases, with 14 bases left in between. Germline V lookup: CDR1 MNHEY, CDR2 SVGAGI.

The chain carries TRBV18 and TRBJ2-2; D ambiguous. Trimming removed 3 bases at V and 3 bases at J, with 11 bases between. The CDR3 sequence is 15 residues long. CDR1 and CDR2 from the germline V gene are KGHSH and LQKENI. CDR3 sequence (DNA): TGTGCCAGCTCACCGTCCGGGTTAGACACCGGGGAGCTGTTTTTT. Its translation is CASSPSGLDTGELFF.

The genes are TRBV7-9 and TRBJ2-7, with D possibly being TRBD1 (6 bases). This CDR3 contains 16 residues. V lost 1 base, J lost 1 base, and 14 bases lay in between. CDR1 and CDR2 from the germline V gene are SEHNR and FQNEAQ (reference sequence). CDR3 residues: CASSLGETGLSYEQYF. The CDR3 DNA reads as TGTGCCAGCAGCTTAGGAGAGACAGGATTGTCCTACGAGCAGTACTTC.

This clone has a count of ten or more. CDR3 sequence (DNA): TGCGCCAGCAGTGAGTCGACAGCAGGCAGGACCGGGGAGCTGTTTTTT. Translation: CASSESTAGRTGELFF. The rearrangement uses TRBV10-1 and TRBJ2-2, with D perhaps matching TRBD1 (5 bases). Between the trimmed V and J ends, which lost 0 bases and 5 bases, there was a span of 13 bases. This CDR3 is built from 16 residues. Germline CDR1 reads WNHNN; CDR2 reads SYGVQD (reference sequence).